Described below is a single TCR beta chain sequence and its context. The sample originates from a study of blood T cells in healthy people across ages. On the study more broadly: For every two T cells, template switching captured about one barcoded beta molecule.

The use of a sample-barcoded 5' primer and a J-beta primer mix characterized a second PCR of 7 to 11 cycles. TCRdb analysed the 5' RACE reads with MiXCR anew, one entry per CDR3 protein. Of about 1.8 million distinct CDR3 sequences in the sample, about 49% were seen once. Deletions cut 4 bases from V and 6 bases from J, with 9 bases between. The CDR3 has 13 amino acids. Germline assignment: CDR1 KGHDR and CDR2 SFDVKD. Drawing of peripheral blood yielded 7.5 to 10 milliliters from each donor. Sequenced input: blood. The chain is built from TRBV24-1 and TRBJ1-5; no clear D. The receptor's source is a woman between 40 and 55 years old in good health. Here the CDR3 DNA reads TGTGCCACCAGTGAGGGTTCTAGTCAGCCCCAGCATTTT. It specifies CATSEGSSQPQHF.